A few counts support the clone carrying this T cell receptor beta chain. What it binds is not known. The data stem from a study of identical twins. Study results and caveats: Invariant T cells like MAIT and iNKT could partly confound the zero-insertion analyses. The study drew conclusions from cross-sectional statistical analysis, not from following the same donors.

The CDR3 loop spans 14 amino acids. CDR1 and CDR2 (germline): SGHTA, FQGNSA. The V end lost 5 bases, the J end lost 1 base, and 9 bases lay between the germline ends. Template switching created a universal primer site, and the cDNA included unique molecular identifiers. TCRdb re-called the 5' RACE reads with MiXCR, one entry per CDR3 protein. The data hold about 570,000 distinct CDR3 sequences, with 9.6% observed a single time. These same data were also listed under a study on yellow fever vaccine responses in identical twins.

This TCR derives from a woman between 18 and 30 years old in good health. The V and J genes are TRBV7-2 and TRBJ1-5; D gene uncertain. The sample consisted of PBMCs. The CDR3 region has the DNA TGTGCCAGCAGCCCTGCCAGGAGCAATCAGCCCCAGCATTTT. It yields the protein CASSPARSNQPQHF. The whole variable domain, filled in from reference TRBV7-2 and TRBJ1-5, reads GAGVSQSPSNKVTEKGKDVELRCDPISGHTALYWYRQSLGQGLEFLIYFQGNSAPDKSGLPSDRFSAERTGGSVSTLTIQRTQQEDSAVYLCASSPARSNQPQHFGDGTRLSIL.